This T cell receptor beta chain was identified during a study of shared clonotypes between healthy human individuals. Study background: Three plates were used per donor for CD4 naive, three for CD4 memory, two for CD8 naive and one for CD8 memory.

Trimming removed 2 bases from V and 5 bases from J, with 6 bases in between. Per the germline V gene, CDR1 is MNHNY and CDR2 is SVGAGI (reference sequence). This CDR3 region has 12 residues. In its sample, this clone was seen a few times. Only in-frame clones appear in the TCRdb table, and some are missing; sequencing was by immunoSEQ multiplex PCR. The sample shows about 2 million clones, 95% of them seen only once. The chain is built from TRBV6-6 and TRBJ1-2; D unclear. This TCR derives from a man between 18 and 35 years old in good health. Sequenced: naive CD4+ T cells sorted from blood. The subset here: CD45RA+ positively selected. In nucleotides, the CDR3 is TGTGCCAGCAGTTACATCCAATATGGCTACACCTTC. This gives the protein CASSYIQYGYTF.